This T cell receptor beta chain was identified during a study of OX40 agonist ivuxolimab in advanced cancers. Sampled blood was obtained at baseline, cycle 4 day 1, and cycle 7 day 1. The assay was immunoSEQ multiplex PCR, and TCRdb's table has in-frame clones only and misses some. This table holds 60,000 to 75,000 clones, 91% found once. Sequences were derived from CD4+ or CD8+ T cells sorted from blood, sampled in a trial of the OX40 agonist ivuxolimab. This receptor was taken from an adult with an advanced solid tumor such as melanoma, head and neck, liver or kidney cancer.

The DNA of the CDR3 is TGTGCCAGCAGTGAGGGGCGGGAGGATCTATTAGCCAAAAACATTCAGTACTTC. This sequence encodes CASSEGREDLLAKNIQYF. The chain employs TRBV2 and TRBJ2-4; 8 bases match TRBD2. The CDR3 covers 18 residues. Germline CDR1 is SNHLY and CDR2 is FYNNEI. The junction had 10 bases not matched to a gene; V was cut back by 3 bases and J by 0 bases.